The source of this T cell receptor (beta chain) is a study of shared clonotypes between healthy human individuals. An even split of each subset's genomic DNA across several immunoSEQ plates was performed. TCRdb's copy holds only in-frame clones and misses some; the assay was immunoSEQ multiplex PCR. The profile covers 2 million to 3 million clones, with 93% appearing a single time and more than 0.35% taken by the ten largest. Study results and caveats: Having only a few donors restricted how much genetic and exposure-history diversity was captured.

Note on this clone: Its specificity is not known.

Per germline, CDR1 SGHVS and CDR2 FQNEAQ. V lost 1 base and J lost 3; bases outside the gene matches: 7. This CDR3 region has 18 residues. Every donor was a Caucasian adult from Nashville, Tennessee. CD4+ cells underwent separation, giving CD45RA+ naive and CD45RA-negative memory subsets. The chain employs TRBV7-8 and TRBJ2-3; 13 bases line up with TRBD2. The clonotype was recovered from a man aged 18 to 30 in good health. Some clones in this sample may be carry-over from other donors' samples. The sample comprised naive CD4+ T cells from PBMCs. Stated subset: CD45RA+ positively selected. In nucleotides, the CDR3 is TGTGCCAGCAGCTTAGTCGGACTAGCGGGAGCTGGGACAGATACGCAGTATTTT. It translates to CASSLVGLAGAGTDTQYF.